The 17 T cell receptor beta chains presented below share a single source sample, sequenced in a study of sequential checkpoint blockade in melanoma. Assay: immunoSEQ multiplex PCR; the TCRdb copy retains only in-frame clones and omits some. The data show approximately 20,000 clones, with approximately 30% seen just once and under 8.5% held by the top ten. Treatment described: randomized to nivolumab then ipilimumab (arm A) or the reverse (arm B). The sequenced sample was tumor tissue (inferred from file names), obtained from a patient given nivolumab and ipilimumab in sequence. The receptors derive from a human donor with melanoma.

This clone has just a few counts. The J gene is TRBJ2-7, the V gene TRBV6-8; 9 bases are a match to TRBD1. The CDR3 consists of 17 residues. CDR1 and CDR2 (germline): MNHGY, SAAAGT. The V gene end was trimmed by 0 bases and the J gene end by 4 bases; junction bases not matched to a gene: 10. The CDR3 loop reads CASSYSLGQGSRYEQYF. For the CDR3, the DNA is TGTGCCAGCAGTTACTCCTTGGGACAGGGTTCGAGGTACGAGCAGTACTTC.

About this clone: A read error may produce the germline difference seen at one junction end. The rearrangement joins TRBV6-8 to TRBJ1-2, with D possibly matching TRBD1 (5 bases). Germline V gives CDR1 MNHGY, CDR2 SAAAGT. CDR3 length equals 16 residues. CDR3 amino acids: CASSDSFRGVNYGYTF. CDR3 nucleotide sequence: TGTGCCAGCAGTGACTCTTTTCGGGGGGTTAACTATGGCTACACCTTC.

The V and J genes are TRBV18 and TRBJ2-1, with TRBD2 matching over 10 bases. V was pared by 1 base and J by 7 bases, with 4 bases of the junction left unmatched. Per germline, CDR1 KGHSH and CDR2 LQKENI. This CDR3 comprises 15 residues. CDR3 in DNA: TGTGCCAGCTCACCACTACTAGCGGGGTGGAATGAGCAGTTCTTC. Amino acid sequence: CASSPLLAGWNEQFF.

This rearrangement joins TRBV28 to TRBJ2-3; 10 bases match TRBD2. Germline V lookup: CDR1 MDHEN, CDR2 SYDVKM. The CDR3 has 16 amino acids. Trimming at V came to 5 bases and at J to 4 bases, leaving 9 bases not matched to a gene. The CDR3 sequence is CASSDPSGSRADTQYF. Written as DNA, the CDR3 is TGTGCCAGCAGTGACCCTAGCGGGAGTAGGGCAGATACGCAGTATTTT.

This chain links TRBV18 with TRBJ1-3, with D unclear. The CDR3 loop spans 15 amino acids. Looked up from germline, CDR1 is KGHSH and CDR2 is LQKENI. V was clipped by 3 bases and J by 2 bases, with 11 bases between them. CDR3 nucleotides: TGTGCCAGCTCACCTAGCAGGCAAACTGGAAACACCATATATTTT. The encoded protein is CASSPSRQTGNTIYF.

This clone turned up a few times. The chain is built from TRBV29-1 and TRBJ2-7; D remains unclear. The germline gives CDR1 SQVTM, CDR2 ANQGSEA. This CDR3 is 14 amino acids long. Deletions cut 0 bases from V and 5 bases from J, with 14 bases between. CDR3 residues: CSVEDLGRDHEQYF. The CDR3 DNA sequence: TGCAGCGTTGAAGATCTTGGAAGGGATCACGAGCAGTACTTC.

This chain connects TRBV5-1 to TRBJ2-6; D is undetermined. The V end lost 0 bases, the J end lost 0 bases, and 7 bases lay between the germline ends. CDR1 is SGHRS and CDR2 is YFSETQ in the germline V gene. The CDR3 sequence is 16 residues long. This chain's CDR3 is CASSLDGSSGANVLTF. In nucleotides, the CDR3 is TGCGCCAGCAGCTTGGACGGCAGCTCTGGGGCCAACGTCCTGACTTTC.

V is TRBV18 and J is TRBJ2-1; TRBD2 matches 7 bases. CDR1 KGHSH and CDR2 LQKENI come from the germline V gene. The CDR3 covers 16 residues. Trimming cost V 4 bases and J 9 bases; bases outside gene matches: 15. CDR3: CASSLSLAGVVREQFF. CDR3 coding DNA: TGTGCCAGCTCACTTAGTCTCGCGGGGGTAGTACGTGAGCAGTTCTTC.

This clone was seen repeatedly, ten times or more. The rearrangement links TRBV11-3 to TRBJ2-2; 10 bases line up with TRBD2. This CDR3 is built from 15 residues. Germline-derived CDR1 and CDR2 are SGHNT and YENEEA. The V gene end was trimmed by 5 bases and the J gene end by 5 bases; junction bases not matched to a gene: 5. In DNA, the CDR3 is TGTGCCAGCAGCGAGCAACTAGCGGGAACCGGGGAGCTGTTTTTT. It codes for CASSEQLAGTGELFF. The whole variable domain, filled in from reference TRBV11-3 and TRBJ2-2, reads EAGVVQSPRYKIIEKKQPVAFWCNPISGHNTLYWYLQNLGQGPELLIRYENEEAVDDSQLPKDRFSAERLKGVDSTLKIQPAELGDSAVYLCASSEQLAGTGELFFGEGSRLTVL.

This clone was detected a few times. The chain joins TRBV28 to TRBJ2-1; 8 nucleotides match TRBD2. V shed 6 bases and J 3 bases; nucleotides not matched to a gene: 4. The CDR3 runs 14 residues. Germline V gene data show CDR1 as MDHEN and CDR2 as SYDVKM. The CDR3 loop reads CASRSGTSYNEQFF. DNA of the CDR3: TGTGCCAGCAGGTCCGGGACTAGCTACAATGAGCAGTTCTTC.

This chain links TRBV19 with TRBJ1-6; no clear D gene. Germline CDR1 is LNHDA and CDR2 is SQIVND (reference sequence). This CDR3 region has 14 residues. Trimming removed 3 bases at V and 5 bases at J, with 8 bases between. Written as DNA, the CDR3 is TGTGCCAGTAGTATGCAGGAGAATAATTCACCCCTCCACTTT. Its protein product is CASSMQENNSPLHF.

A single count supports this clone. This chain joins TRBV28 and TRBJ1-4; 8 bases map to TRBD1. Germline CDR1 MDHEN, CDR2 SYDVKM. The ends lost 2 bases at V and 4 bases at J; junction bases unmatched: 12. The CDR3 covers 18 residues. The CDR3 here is CASSLSSRTGSFNEKLFF. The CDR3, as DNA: TGTGCCAGCAGTTTAAGCAGTAGGACAGGGAGTTTTAATGAAAAACTGTTTTTT.

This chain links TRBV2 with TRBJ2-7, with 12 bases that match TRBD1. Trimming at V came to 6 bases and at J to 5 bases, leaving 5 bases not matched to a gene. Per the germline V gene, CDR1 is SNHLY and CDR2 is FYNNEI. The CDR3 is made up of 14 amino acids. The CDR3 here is CASSSGTGGDEQYF. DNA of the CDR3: TGTGCCAGCAGCTCCGGGACAGGGGGCGACGAGCAGTACTTC.

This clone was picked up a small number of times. DNA for the CDR3: TGTGCCAGCAGTTACTCGGGAGGGAGCGAGCAGTACTTC. Translated: CASSYSGGSEQYF. The chain couples TRBV6-8 to TRBJ2-7; TRBD2 agrees at 7 bases. This CDR3 is built from 13 residues. Germline trimming cut 0 bases from V and 6 bases from J; bases unmatched to any gene: 2. In germline, CDR1 is MNHGY, CDR2 SAAAGT.

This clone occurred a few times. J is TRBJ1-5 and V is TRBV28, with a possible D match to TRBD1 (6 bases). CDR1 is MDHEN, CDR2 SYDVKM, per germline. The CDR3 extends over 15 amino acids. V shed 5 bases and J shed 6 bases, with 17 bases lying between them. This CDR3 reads CASSPSQGRVQPQHF. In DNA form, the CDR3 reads TGTGCCAGCAGTCCTTCCCAGGGGCGAGTTCAGCCCCAGCATTTT.

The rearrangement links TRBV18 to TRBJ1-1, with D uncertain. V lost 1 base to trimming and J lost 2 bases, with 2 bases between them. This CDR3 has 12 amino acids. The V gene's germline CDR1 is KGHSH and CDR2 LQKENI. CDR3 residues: CASSPRNTEAFF. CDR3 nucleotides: TGTGCCAGCTCACCACGTAACACTGAAGCTTTCTTT.

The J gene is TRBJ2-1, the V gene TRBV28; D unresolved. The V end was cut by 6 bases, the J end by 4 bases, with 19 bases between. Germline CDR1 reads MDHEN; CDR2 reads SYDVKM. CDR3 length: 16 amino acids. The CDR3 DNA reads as TGTGCCAGCAGCCCCTTCGGAAGAGGAGAATACAATGAGCAGTTCTTC. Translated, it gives CASSPFGRGEYNEQFF. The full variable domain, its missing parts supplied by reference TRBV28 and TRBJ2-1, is DVKVTQSSRYLVKRTGEKVFLECVQDMDHENMFWYRQDPGLGLRLIYFSYDVKMKEKGDIPEGYSVSREKKERFSLILESASTNQTSMYLCASSPFGRGEYNEQFFGPGTRLTVL.